This TCR beta chain emerged from a study of technical replicates of blood from a few donors. Trimming cost V 5 bases and J 5 bases; bases outside gene matches: 6. The CDR3 length is 14 residues. Germline V gene data show CDR1 as SEHNR and CDR2 as FQNEAQ (reference sequence). The protocol was immunoSEQ multiplex PCR, while the TCRdb copy is restricted to in-frame clones and leaves out a portion. The sample comprises 85,000 to 100,000 clones, 80% to 95% of which are singletons, and more than 0.25% rests with the top ten. The V and J genes are TRBV7-9 and TRBJ1-5, with 7 positions matching TRBD1. The receptor's source is a human donor in good health. Sequencing input: T cells isolated from PBMCs. The CDR3 region is CASSLGTVYQPQHF. The DNA for the CDR3 is TGTGCCAGCAGCCTTGGGACAGTTTATCAGCCCCAGCATTTT.